This T cell receptor beta chain was retrieved from a study of blood T cell repertoires in COVID-19. In the study overall: Samples came from the United States, Italy and Spain, spanning acute and convalescent COVID-19. Nucleic acid was either cDNA or gDNA, and it came from T cells, B-cell-depleted T cells, or PBMCs.

In the original workflow: It was from reference gene primer amplification that nucleated cell counts were estimated. The table came from immunoSEQ multiplex PCR; TCRdb's copy has only in-frame clones and leaves some out. The V and J calls and clone size come from that table; D and trimming were worked out from the DNA. The sample shows about 320,000 clones, roughly 86% of them seen only once. CDR3 length equals 13 residues. The V end lost 5 bases, the J end lost 0 bases, and 6 bases lay between the germline ends. The germline V gene has CDR1 KGHSH and CDR2 LQKENI. The sequencing sample was made of peripheral blood. The clonotype comes from a woman in her forties or fifties with acute or convalescent COVID-19. V is TRBV18 and J is TRBJ2-3, with D possibly matching TRBD1 (5 bases). CDR3 residues: CASSGASTDTQYF. The CDR3 nucleotides read TGTGCCAGCTCAGGGGCTAGCACAGATACGCAGTATTTT.